The clone carrying this T cell receptor beta chain was observed many times. The antigen is undetermined. Its ends do not fully match the called genes, so a read error is possible. This specimen belongs to a study of post-analysis software for immune sequencing data. Findings of the study overall: In patients, five TRBV segments were more frequent than in controls, with TRBV5-6, TRBV5-1 and TRBV20-1 among them. Strong co-clustering by F measure was evident for samples that had been prepared in the same batch.

Presence of unique molecular identifiers characterized the TCR beta cDNA libraries. Some 500,000 cDNA molecules were recovered from an input of roughly 0.85 to 10 million T cells. One entry per CDR3 protein, called by TCRdb with MiXCR from the PCR reads. The repertoire has about 810,000 distinct CDR3 sequences, around 50% of them found once; the top ten carry 4% to 5.5%. This CDR3 is built from 15 residues. The germline CDR1 and CDR2 sequences are SGHRS and YFSETQ. The J gene is TRBJ2-3, the V gene TRBV5-1; 12 bases are shared with TRBD1. The specimen sequenced was blood. This clonotype was sampled from a girl aged 5 to 17 with multiple sclerosis. The CDR3 region is CASSLGQGATDTQYF. Written as DNA, the CDR3 is TGTGCCAGCAGTCTGGGACAGGGGGCCACAGATACGCAGTATTTT.